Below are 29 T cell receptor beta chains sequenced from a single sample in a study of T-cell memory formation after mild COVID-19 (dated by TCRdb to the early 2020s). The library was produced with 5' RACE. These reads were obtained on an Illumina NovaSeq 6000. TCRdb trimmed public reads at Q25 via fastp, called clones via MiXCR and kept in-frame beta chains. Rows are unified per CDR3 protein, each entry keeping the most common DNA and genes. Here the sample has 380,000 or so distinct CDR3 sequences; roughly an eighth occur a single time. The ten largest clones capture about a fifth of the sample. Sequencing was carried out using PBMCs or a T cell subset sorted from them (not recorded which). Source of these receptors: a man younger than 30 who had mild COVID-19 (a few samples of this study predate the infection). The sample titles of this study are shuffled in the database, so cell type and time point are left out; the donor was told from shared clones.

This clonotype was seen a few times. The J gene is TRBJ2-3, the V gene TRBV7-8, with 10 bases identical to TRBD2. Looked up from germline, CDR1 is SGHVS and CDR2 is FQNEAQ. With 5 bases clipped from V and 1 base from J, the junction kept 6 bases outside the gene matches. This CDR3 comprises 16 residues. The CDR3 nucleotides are TGTGCCAGCAGCCCCGGACTAGCGGAAGGCACAGATACGCAGTATTTT. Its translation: CASSPGLAEGTDTQYF.

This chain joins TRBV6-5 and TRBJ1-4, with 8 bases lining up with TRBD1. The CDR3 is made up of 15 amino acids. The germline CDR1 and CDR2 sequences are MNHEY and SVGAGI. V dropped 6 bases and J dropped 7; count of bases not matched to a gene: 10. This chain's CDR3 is CASRQYRGGSEKLFF. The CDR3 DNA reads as TGTGCCAGCAGACAATACAGGGGGGGGAGTGAAAAACTGTTTTTT.

CDR3 sequence: CASSFDRAGATDTQYF. In DNA, the CDR3 is TGTGCCAGCAGTTTTGATCGGGCAGGGGCAACAGATACGCAGTATTTT. V is TRBV12-3 or TRBV12-4 and J is TRBJ2-3; D is perhaps TRBD1 (6 bases). The V gene lost 3 bases and the J gene lost 3 bases, with 16 bases spanning the gap. There are 16 residues in the CDR3.

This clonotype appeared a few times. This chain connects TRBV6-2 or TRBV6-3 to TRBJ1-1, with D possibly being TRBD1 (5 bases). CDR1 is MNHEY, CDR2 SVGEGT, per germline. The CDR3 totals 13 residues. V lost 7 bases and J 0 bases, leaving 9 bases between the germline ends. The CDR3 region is CASTGHLNTEAFF. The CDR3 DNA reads TGTGCCAGCACCGGACACCTGAACACTGAAGCTTTCTTT.

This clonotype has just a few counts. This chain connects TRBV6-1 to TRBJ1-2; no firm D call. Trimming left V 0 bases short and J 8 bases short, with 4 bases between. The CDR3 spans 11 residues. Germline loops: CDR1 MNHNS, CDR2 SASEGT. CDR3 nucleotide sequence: TGTGCCAGCAGTGAAGCGCTAGGCTACACCTTC. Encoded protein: CASSEALGYTF.

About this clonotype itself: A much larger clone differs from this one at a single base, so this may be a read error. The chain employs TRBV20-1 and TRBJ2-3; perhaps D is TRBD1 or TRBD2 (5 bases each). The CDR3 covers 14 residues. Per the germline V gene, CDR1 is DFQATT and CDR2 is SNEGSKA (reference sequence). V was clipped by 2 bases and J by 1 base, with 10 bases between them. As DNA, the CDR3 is TGCAGTGCTAGACCGGGACGGGGCACAGATACGCAGTATTTT. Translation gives CSARPGRGTDTQYF.

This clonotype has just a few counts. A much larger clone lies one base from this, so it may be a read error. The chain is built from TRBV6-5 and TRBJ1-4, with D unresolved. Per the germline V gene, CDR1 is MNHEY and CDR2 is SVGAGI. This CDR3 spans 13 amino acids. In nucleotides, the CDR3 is TGTGCCTCGCGGTTGGGGAGGCGTGAAAAAATGTTTTTT. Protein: CASRLGRREKMFF.

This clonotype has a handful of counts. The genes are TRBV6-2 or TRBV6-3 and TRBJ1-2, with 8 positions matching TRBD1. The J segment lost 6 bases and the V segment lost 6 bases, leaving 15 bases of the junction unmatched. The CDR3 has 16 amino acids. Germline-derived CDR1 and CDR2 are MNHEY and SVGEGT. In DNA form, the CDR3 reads TGTGCCAGCAGCTATTCCATGGCCGGGACAGGAAATGGCTACACCTTC. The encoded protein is CASSYSMAGTGNGYTF.

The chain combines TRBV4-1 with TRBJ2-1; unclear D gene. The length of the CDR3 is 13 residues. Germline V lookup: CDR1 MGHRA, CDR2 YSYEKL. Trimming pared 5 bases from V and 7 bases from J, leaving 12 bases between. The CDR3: CASSGESGNEQFF. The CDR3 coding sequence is TGCGCCAGCAGCGGGGAAAGTGGGAATGAGCAGTTCTTC.

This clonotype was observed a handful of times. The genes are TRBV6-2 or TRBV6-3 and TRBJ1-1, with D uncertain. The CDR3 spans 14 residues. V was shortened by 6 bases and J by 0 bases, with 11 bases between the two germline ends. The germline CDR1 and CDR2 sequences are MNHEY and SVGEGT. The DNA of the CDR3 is TGTGCCAGCAGCTACGAGTATGTGAACACTGAAGCTTTCTTT. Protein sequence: CASSYEYVNTEAFF.

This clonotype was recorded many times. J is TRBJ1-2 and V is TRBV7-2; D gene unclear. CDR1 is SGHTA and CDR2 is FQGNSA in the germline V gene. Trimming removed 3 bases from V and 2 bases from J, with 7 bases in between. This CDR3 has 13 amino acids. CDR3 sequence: CASSFGRNYGYTF. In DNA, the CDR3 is TGTGCCAGCAGCTTTGGCAGGAACTATGGCTACACCTTC.

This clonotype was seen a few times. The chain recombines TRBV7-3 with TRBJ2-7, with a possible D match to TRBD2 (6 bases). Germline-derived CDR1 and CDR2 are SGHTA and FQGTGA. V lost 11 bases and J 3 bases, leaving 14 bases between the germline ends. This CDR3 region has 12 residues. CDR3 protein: CAGGRRDYEQYF. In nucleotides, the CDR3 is TGTGCCGGCGGCCGGAGGGACTACGAGCAGTACTTC. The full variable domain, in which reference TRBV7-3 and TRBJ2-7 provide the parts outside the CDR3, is GAGVSQTPSNKVTEKGKYVELRCDPISGHTALYWYRQSLGQGPEFLIYFQGTGAADDSGLPNDRFFAVRPEGSVSTLKIQRTERGDSAVYLCAGGRRDYEQYFGPGTRLTVT.

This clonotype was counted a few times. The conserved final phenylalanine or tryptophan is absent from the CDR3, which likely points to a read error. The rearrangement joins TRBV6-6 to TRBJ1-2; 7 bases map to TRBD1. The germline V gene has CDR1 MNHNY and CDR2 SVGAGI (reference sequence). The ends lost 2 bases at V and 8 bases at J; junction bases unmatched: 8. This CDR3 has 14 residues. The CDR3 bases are TGTGCCAGCAGTTACCGTGAGGGGGCGAGAGGCTACACCCTC. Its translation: CASSYREGARGYTL.

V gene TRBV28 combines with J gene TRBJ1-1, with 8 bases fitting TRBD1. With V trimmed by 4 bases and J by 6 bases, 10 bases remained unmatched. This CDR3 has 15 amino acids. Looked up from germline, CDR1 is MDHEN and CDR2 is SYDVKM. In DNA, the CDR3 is TGTGCCAGCAGTTCCCCATGGACAGGGTCCCCTGAAGCTTTCTTT. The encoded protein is CASSSPWTGSPEAFF.

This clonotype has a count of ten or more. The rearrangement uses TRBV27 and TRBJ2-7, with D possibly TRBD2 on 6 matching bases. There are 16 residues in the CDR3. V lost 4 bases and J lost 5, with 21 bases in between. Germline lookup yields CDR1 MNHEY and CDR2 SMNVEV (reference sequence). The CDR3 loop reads CASSWPEGIGRDEQYV. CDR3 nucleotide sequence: TGTGCCAGCAGTTGGCCGGAGGGAATAGGTCGGGACGAGCAGTACGTC.

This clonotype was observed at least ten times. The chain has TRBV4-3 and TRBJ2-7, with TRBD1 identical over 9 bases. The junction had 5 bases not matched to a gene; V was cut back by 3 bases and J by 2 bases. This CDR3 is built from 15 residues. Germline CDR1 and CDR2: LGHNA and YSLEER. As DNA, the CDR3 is TGCGCCAGCAGCCAGGGGACAGGGATTCCCTACGAGCAGTACTTC. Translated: CASSQGTGIPYEQYF.

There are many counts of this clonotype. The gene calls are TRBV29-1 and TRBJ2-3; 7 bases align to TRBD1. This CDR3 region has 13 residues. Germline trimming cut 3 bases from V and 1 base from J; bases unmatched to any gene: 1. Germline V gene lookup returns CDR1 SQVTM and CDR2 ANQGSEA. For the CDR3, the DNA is TGCAGCGTTGATGGGACAGGCACAGATACGCAGTATTTT. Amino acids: CSVDGTGTDTQYF.

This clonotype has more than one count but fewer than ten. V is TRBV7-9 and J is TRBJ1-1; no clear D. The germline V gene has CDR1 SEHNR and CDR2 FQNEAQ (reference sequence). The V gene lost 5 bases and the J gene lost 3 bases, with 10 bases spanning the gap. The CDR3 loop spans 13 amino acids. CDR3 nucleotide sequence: TGTGCCAGCAGCATGGAGGAGTACACTGAAGCTTTCTTT. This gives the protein CASSMEEYTEAFF.

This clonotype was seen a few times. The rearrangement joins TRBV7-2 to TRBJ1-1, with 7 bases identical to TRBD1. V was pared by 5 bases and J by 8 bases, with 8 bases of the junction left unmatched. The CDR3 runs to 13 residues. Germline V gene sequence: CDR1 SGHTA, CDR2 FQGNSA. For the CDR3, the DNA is TGTGCCAGCAGCCAACAGGACAGGCGAGAAGCTTTCTTT. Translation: CASSQQDRREAFF.

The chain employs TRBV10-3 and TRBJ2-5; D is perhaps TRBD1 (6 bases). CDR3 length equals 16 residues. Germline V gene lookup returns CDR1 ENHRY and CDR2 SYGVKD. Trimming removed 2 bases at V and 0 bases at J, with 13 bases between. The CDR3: CAISEAASGDQETQYF. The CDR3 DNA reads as TGTGCCATCAGTGAGGCGGCATCAGGGGACCAAGAGACCCAGTACTTC.

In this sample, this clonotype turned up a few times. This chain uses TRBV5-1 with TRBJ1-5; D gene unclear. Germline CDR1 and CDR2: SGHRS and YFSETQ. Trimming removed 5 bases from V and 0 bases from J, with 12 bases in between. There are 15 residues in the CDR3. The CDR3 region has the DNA TGCGCCAGCAGGACGGATCCTTATAGCAATCAGCCCCAGCATTTT. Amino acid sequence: CASRTDPYSNQPQHF.

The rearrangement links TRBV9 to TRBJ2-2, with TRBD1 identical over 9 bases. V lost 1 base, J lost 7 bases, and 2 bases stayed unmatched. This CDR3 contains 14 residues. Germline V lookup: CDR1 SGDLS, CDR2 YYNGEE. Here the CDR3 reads CASSVTGGHGELFF. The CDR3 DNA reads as TGTGCCAGCAGCGTAACAGGGGGCCACGGGGAGCTGTTTTTT.

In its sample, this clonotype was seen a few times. For the CDR3, the DNA is TGCAGTGCTAGAGATGGGGTAGCGGGGGTAGATACGCAGTATTTT. Translating it yields CSARDGVAGVDTQYF. This chain links TRBV20-1 with TRBJ2-3; 9 nucleotides align to TRBD2. V gave up 0 bases and J gave up 5 bases; unmatched junction bases: 6. The V gene's germline CDR1 is DFQATT and CDR2 SNEGSKA (reference sequence). The length of the CDR3 is 15 residues.

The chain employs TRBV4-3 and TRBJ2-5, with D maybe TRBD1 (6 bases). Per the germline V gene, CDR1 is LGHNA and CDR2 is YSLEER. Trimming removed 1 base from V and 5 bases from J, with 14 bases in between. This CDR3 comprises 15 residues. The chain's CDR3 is CASSQVLARGETQYF. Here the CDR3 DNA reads TGCGCCAGCAGCCAAGTTTTAGCGAGGGGGGAGACCCAGTACTTC.

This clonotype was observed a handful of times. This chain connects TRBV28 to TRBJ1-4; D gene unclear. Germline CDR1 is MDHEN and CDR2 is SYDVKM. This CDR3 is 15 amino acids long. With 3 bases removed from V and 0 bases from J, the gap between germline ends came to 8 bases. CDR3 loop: CASSLPVSTNEKLFF. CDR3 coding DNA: TGTGCCAGCAGTTTGCCGGTCTCAACTAATGAAAAACTGTTTTTT.

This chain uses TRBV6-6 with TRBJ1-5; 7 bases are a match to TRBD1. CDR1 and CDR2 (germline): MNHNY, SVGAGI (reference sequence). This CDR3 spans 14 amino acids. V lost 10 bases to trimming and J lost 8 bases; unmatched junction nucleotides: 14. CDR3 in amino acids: CATGGGRSFEPQHF. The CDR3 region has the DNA TGTGCCACAGGGGGAGGCAGATCCTTTGAGCCCCAGCATTTT.

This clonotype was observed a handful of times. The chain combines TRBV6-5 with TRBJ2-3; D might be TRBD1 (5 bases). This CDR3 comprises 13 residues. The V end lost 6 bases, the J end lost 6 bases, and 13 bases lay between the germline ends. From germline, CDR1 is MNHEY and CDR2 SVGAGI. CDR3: CASSPPWGDTQYF. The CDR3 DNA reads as TGTGCCAGCAGCCCGCCTTGGGGCGATACGCAGTATTTT.

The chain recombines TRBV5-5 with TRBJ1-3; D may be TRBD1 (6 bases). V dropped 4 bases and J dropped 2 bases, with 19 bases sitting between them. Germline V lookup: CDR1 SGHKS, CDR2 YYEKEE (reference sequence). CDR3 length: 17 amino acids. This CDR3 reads CASSPRALGAAGNTIYF. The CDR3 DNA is TGTGCCAGCAGCCCAAGGGCGCTGGGGGCTGCTGGAAACACCATATATTTT. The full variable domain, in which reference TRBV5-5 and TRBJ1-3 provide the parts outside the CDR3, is DAGVTQSPTHLIKTRGQQVTLRCSPISGHKSVSWYQQVLGQGPQFIFQYYEKEERGRGNFPDRFSARQFPNYSSELNVNALLLGDSALYLCASSPRALGAAGNTIYFGEGSWLTVV.

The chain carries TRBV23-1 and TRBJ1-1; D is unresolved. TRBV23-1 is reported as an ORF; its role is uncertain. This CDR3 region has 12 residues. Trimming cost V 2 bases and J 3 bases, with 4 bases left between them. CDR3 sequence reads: CASSQAHTEAFF. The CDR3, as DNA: TGCGCCAGCAGTCAAGCACACACTGAAGCTTTCTTT.